One and the same sample provided the 27 T cell receptor beta chains below, sequenced in a study of blood T cell repertoires in COVID-19. Using immunoSEQ multiplex PCR, the repertoire was profiled, and TCRdb retains in-frame clones only, with some absent. The table includes 200,000 to 250,000 clones, about 91% detected once. The sequencing input was peripheral blood. The receptors here all came from a man between 18 and 35 years old with active or convalescent COVID-19.

The chain has TRBV28 and TRBJ1-4; 7 positions agree with TRBD1. V lost 4 bases and J lost 4; bases outside the gene matches: 3. This CDR3 has 14 residues. CDR1 MDHEN and CDR2 SYDVKM come from the germline V gene. DNA of the CDR3: TGTGCCAGCAGTTACGGGACAGATAATGAAAAACTGTTTTTT. Protein: CASSYGTDNEKLFF.

With regard to this clone: The junction departs from the called germline gene at one end, perhaps through a read error. The V call is TRBV25-1, the J call TRBJ2-1, with TRBD2 matching over 11 bases. This CDR3 contains 15 residues. Germline assignment: CDR1 MGHDK and CDR2 SYGVNS. DNA of the CDR3: TGTGCCAGCAGTGACTCCGGTAGCGGGAGGGCCGGTCAGATCTTC. It yields the protein CASSDSGSGRAGQIF.

In its sample, this clone was seen once. The chain joins TRBV6-5 to TRBJ1-5; TRBD1 matches 7 bases. The CDR3 extends over 14 amino acids. With V trimmed by 6 bases and J by 4 bases, 6 bases remained unmatched. Germline V lookup: CDR1 MNHEY, CDR2 SVGAGI. CDR3: CASRSGTVNQPQHF. The CDR3 DNA reads as TGTGCCAGCAGATCCGGGACAGTGAATCAGCCCCAGCATTTT.

J is TRBJ2-7 and V is TRBV7-9, with a tentative D call TRBD1 (6 bases). The CDR3 extends over 15 amino acids. Germline CDR1 SEHNR, CDR2 FQNEAQ (reference sequence). V dropped 2 bases and J dropped 4 bases, with 15 bases sitting between them. The CDR3 spells CASSLWPSTGYEQYF. The DNA for the CDR3 is TGTGCCAGCAGCTTATGGCCCTCCACAGGGTACGAGCAGTACTTC.

J is TRBJ1-2 and V is TRBV28; the D is unclear. Germline CDR1 and CDR2: MDHEN and SYDVKM. This CDR3 spans 18 amino acids. V dropped 1 base and J dropped 0 bases, with 18 bases sitting between them. As DNA, the CDR3 is TGTGCCAGCAGTTTATTGAAGGTGGAGGGAGTGACTAACTATGGCTACACCTTC. It encodes CASSLLKVEGVTNYGYTF.

The chain has TRBV30 and TRBJ1-3, with D uncertain. The V gene's germline CDR1 is GTSNPN and CDR2 SVGIG (reference sequence). The length of the CDR3 is 14 residues. The V end lost 3 bases, the J end lost 3 bases, and 12 bases lay between the germline ends. CDR3 nucleotide sequence: TGTGCCTGGAGCCGACGGGGAAGTGGAAACACCATATATTTT. It specifies CAWSRRGSGNTIYF.

The chain employs TRBV6-5 and TRBJ1-2; D gene uncertain. The V end was cut by 6 bases, the J end by 8 bases, with 16 bases between. CDR3 length equals 13 residues. Germline values: CDR1 MNHEY, CDR2 SVGAGI. The CDR3 DNA follows: TGTGCCAGCAGCCGAGGCCCCCCTGGAGGCTACACCTTC. It yields the protein CASSRGPPGGYTF.

The chain recombines TRBV24-1 with TRBJ2-1, with TRBD2 identical over 9 bases. The CDR3 loop spans 15 amino acids. The V gene end was trimmed by 6 bases and the J gene end by 9 bases; junction bases not matched to a gene: 11. Germline V gives CDR1 KGHDR, CDR2 SFDVKD. CDR3 loop: CATSRGVAGDAEQFF. CDR3 sequence (DNA): TGTGCCACCAGTCGGGGTGTAGCGGGAGATGCTGAGCAGTTCTTC.

The chain employs TRBV30 and TRBJ1-2; perhaps TRBD1 as D (6 bases). Trimming took 0 bases from V and 2 from J, leaving 13 bases between them. Germline V CDR1 and CDR2: GTSNPN, SVGIG (reference sequence). The CDR3 has 15 residues. The DNA of the CDR3 is TGTGCCTGGAGTGTACCCACAGGGAGAAACTATGGCTACACCTTC. Translating it yields CAWSVPTGRNYGYTF.

The genes are TRBV12-3 or TRBV12-4 and TRBJ1-1; D remains ambiguous. Trimming took 6 bases from V and 1 from J, leaving 6 bases between them. There are 12 residues in the CDR3. The CDR3 DNA follows: TGTGCCAGCAGCCCCAGGAACACTGAAGCTTTCTTT. It codes for CASSPRNTEAFF.

The chain has TRBV19 and TRBJ1-4; TRBD1 aligns across 8 bases. The germline V gene encodes CDR1 LNHDA and CDR2 SQIVND (reference sequence). The CDR3 sequence is 16 residues long. Trimming cost V 8 bases and J 2 bases; bases outside gene matches: 10. The CDR3 region has the DNA TGTGCCAGTTCGACAGGGGAGTCGTTGACTAATGAAAAACTGTTTTTT. Translation gives CASSTGESLTNEKLFF.

The chain is built from TRBV27 and TRBJ1-2; the D is unclear. The CDR3 is 13 amino acids. Looked up from germline, CDR1 is MNHEY and CDR2 is SMNVEV (reference sequence). With 2 bases removed from V and 6 bases from J, the gap between germline ends came to 10 bases. In nucleotides, the CDR3 is TGTGCCAGCAGTTTAGGCGGGTGGAATGGCTACACCTTC. It specifies CASSLGGWNGYTF.

This chain joins TRBV19 and TRBJ2-5; 8 nucleotides align to TRBD1. Germline CDR1 reads LNHDA; CDR2 reads SQIVND (reference sequence). This CDR3 contains 16 residues. V lost 5 bases and J lost 2; bases outside the gene matches: 10. The CDR3 nucleotides are TGTGCCAGTAGTTTGGGACAGGTTTGGGGTCAAGAGACCCAGTACTTC. Protein: CASSLGQVWGQETQYF.

V is TRBV5-4 and J is TRBJ1-4; D unclear. This CDR3 is built from 15 residues. V shed 4 bases and J shed 8 bases, with 18 bases lying between them. The V gene's germline CDR1 is SGHNT and CDR2 YYREEE (reference sequence). Written as DNA, the CDR3 is TGTGCCAGCAGCGCAAAAAACCGGGGAGGGGAAAAACTGTTTTTT. This encodes CASSAKNRGGEKLFF.

The rearrangement joins TRBV7-8 to TRBJ1-5; 11 bases map to TRBD1. The CDR3 extends over 17 amino acids. CDR1 SGHVS and CDR2 FQNEAQ come from the germline V gene. V gave up 1 base and J gave up 6 bases; unmatched junction bases: 8. CDR3 amino acids: CASSLGRGTGGFQPQHF. The CDR3 DNA follows: TGTGCCAGCAGCTTAGGCCGCGGGACAGGGGGATTTCAGCCCCAGCATTTT.

The CDR3 protein is CSARPTPSQYF. For the CDR3, the DNA is TGCAGTGCTAGACCCACCCCGAGCCAGTACTTC. V is TRBV20-1 and J is TRBJ2-5; D remains ambiguous. V was clipped by 2 bases and J by 10 bases, with 11 bases between them. The germline CDR1 and CDR2 sequences are DFQATT and SNEGSKA (reference sequence). This CDR3 has 11 residues.

In nucleotides, the CDR3 is TGTGCCAGCAGGACCGGGACTAGCCTAAACATTCAGTACTTC. This translates into CASRTGTSLNIQYF. The gene calls are TRBV4-2 and TRBJ2-4; 9 bases match TRBD2. The length of the CDR3 is 14 residues. V was pared by 6 bases and J by 6 bases, with 6 bases of the junction left unmatched. The germline V gene encodes CDR1 LGHNA and CDR2 YNFKEQ.

This chain joins TRBV2 and TRBJ1-4; no clear D gene. The CDR3 consists of 17 residues. CDR1 is SNHLY, CDR2 FYNNEI, per germline. Between the trimmed V and J ends, which lost 5 bases and 2 bases, there was a span of 18 bases. The CDR3 sequence: CASSLILGERTNEKLFF. Written as DNA, the CDR3 is TGTGCCAGCAGTTTGATCCTCGGGGAGAGGACTAATGAAAAACTGTTTTTT.

V gene TRBV6-4 combines with J gene TRBJ1-4; D is possibly TRBD1 (5 bases). The CDR3 covers 17 residues. The V gene lost 0 bases and the J gene lost 3 bases, with 14 bases spanning the gap. Germline CDR1 MRHNA, CDR2 SNTAGT. CDR3 sequence: CASSDSIGGASNEKLFF. CDR3 bases: TGTGCCAGCAGTGACTCGATTGGAGGGGCATCTAATGAAAAACTGTTTTTT.

J is TRBJ2-7 and V is TRBV5-4; 10 nucleotides agree with TRBD2. Per the germline V gene, CDR1 is SGHNT and CDR2 is YYREEE (reference sequence). After removal of 4 bases from V and 6 bases from J, the junction contained 7 bases not matched to a gene. CDR3 length: 14 amino acids. CDR3 nucleotide sequence: TGTGCCAGCAGCCCGGGACTAGCGCAGGGCGAGCAGTACTTC. Its protein is CASSPGLAQGEQYF.

The CDR3 spells CASSKTGVDQPQHF. The CDR3 DNA reads as TGTGCCAGCAGTAAGACAGGGGTCGATCAGCCCCAGCATTTT. The J gene is TRBJ1-5, the V gene TRBV27; TRBD1 agrees at 8 bases. CDR3 length: 14 amino acids. V was clipped by 5 bases and J by 5 bases; unmatched bases: 5. Germline V gives CDR1 MNHEY, CDR2 SMNVEV (reference sequence).

This chain joins TRBV11-2 and TRBJ1-4, with TRBD1 as a possible D gene (6 bases). There are 16 residues in the CDR3. V was shortened by 2 bases and J by 8 bases, with 18 bases between the two germline ends. Germline V gene lookup returns CDR1 SGHAT and CDR2 FQNNGV. The CDR3 region is CASSLRLGRQGEKLFF. The CDR3 coding sequence is TGTGCCAGCAGCTTACGATTGGGGCGCCAGGGGGAAAAACTGTTTTTT.

The chain couples TRBV29-1 to TRBJ1-2; D remains unclear. This CDR3 region has 13 residues. Germline values: CDR1 SQVTM, CDR2 ANQGSEA. Trimming left V 7 bases short and J 1 base short, with 13 bases between. The CDR3 DNA is TGCAGCGCACGACACCTCGTTAACTATGGCTACACCTTC. Encoded protein: CSARHLVNYGYTF.

The chain couples TRBV11-1 to TRBJ1-2; TRBD1 matches at 7 bases. The CDR3 consists of 12 residues. Germline CDR1 reads SGHAT; CDR2 reads FQDESV (reference sequence). J was trimmed by 6 bases and V by 2 bases; bases with no gene match: 0. CDR3: CASSLQGDGYTF. CDR3 nucleotide sequence: TGTGCCAGCAGCTTACAGGGGGATGGCTACACCTTC. The full variable domain, with the rest looked up from reference TRBV11-1 and TRBJ1-2, is EAEVAQSPRYKITEKSQAVAFWCDPISGHATLYWYRQILGQGPELLVQFQDESVVDDSQLPKDRFSAERLKGVDSTLKIQPAELGDSAMYLCASSLQGDGYTFGSGTRLTVV.

The chain has TRBV27 and TRBJ2-7; 8 positions agree with TRBD1. The germline V gene has CDR1 MNHEY and CDR2 SMNVEV (reference sequence). With V trimmed by 6 bases and J by 3 bases, 16 bases remained unmatched. CDR3 length: 17 amino acids. The CDR3 DNA reads as TGTGCCAGCAGGGAGGTAGGACAGGGTAAAATTGTCTACGAGCAGTACTTC. Translation gives CASREVGQGKIVYEQYF.

The chain is built from TRBV11-2 and TRBJ2-1; D is possibly TRBD2 (6 bases). Germline V CDR1 and CDR2: SGHAT, FQNNGV. V was trimmed by 1 base and J by 4 bases, leaving 17 bases between them. This CDR3 has 17 amino acids. CDR3 in DNA: TGTGCCAGCAGCTTAGTTGGGGGACGGGGGAATTACAATGAGCAGTTCTTC. As protein: CASSLVGGRGNYNEQFF.

The chain joins TRBV19 to TRBJ1-5; maybe TRBD1 (5 bases). Germline V gene data show CDR1 as LNHDA and CDR2 as SQIVND (reference sequence). This CDR3 is 12 amino acids long. V was shortened by 6 bases and J by 2 bases, with 5 bases between the two germline ends. The CDR3 loop is CASRQGNQPQHF. In nucleotides, the CDR3 is TGTGCCAGTAGACAGGGCAATCAGCCCCAGCATTTT.